These 17 T cell receptor beta chains originate from one sample sequenced in a study of blood T cell repertoires in COVID-19. Measured with immunoSEQ multiplex PCR; TCRdb has only the in-frame clones, and not every one. The sample has over 200,000 clones; about 73% are singletons. The sequenced material came from peripheral blood. The receptors derive from a woman older than 75 with acute or convalescent COVID-19.

The rearrangement joins TRBV6-5 to TRBJ1-3, with 9 bases lining up with TRBD1. Looked up from germline, CDR1 is MNHEY and CDR2 is SVGAGI. With 3 bases clipped from V and 0 bases from J, the junction kept 3 bases outside the gene matches. The CDR3 sequence is 16 residues long. The CDR3 DNA follows: TGTGCCAGCAGTTATGGACAGGGGAGCTCTGGAAACACCATATATTTT. It codes for CASSYGQGSSGNTIYF.

The chain employs TRBV18 and TRBJ1-3; D unclear. CDR3 length equals 17 residues. Germline loops: CDR1 KGHSH, CDR2 LQKENI. V lost 2 bases to trimming and J lost 0 bases, with 14 bases between them. CDR3 bases: TGTGCCAGCTCACCAGAGTTGGTTAGATCCTCTGGAAACACCATATATTTT. It is translated as CASSPELVRSSGNTIYF.

In this sample, this clone turned up a few times. The chain combines TRBV3-1 (or the pseudogene TRBV3-2) with TRBJ1-1; TRBD1 is a possible D gene (6 bases). The CDR3 totals 16 residues. V lost 2 bases to trimming and J lost 0 bases, with 13 bases between them. Germline CDR1 and CDR2: LGHDT and YNNKEL (reference sequence). The CDR3 loop reads CASSQFGQRMNTEAFF. The CDR3 bases are TGTGCCAGCAGCCAATTTGGACAGCGCATGAACACTGAAGCTTTCTTT.

This chain connects TRBV19 to TRBJ1-2, with a weak D call TRBD1 (5 bases). Trimming shortened V by 3 bases and J by 8 bases, and 13 bases separated the two germline ends. The CDR3 totals 13 residues. Per germline, CDR1 LNHDA and CDR2 SQIVND (reference sequence). The CDR3, as DNA: TGTGCCAGTAGTATCCCCTCAGGGAACGGCTACACCTTC. It encodes CASSIPSGNGYTF.

V usage is TRBV7-6 and J usage is TRBJ2-1; 7 nucleotides align to TRBD2. Germline values: CDR1 SGHVS, CDR2 FNYEAQ. The V segment lost 0 bases and the J segment 3 bases; nucleotides outside the gene matches: 2. This CDR3 has 15 amino acids. The CDR3 coding sequence is TGTGCCAGCAGCTTAGCGGGAGGGTACTACAATGAGCAGTTCTTC. Protein product: CASSLAGGYYNEQFF.

The rearrangement uses TRBV5-1 and TRBJ2-2; TRBD1 agrees at 9 bases. Germline values: CDR1 SGHRS, CDR2 YFSETQ. V lost 4 bases to trimming and J lost 1 base; unmatched junction nucleotides: 2. The CDR3 length is 15 residues. CDR3 sequence: CASSRDRVNTGELFF. As DNA, the CDR3 is TGCGCCAGCAGCAGGGACAGGGTGAACACCGGGGAGCTGTTTTTT.

This clone has more than one count but fewer than ten. The chain is built from TRBV11-2 and TRBJ1-6; perhaps TRBD1 as D (5 bases). V lost 4 bases and J lost 5, with 9 bases in between. In germline, CDR1 is SGHAT, CDR2 FQNNGV. This CDR3 has 14 amino acids. The CDR3 nucleotides read TGTGCCAGCAGCTCCGACAGAAATAATTCACCCCTCCACTTT. It codes for CASSSDRNNSPLHF.

This clone was recorded only once. The chain employs TRBV2 and TRBJ1-6; D is undetermined. Trimming removed 3 bases at V and 7 bases at J, with 10 bases between. CDR3 length equals 14 residues. Germline V gives CDR1 SNHLY, CDR2 FYNNEI. CDR3 nucleotides: TGTGCCAGCAGTGAGATACAGCGGAATTCACCCCTCCACTTT. This codes for CASSEIQRNSPLHF.

The chain carries TRBV7-6 and TRBJ2-5, with 11 nucleotides matching TRBD1. Germline V gene sequence: CDR1 SGHVS, CDR2 FNYEAQ. The CDR3 runs to 17 residues. V dropped 5 bases and J dropped 4; count of bases not matched to a gene: 12. CDR3 loop: CASSLPAAGQGAETQYF. The CDR3 bases are TGTGCCAGCAGCCTACCGGCGGCCGGACAGGGGGCAGAGACCCAGTACTTC.

This chain links TRBV6-5 with TRBJ1-5; a weak D match, TRBD1 (5 bases). The length of the CDR3 is 13 residues. Germline V lookup: CDR1 MNHEY, CDR2 SVGAGI. The V and J ends lost 7 bases and 1 base respectively, with 8 bases between them. This chain's CDR3 is CASIGQSNQPQHF. CDR3 in DNA: TGTGCCAGCATCGGACAAAGCAATCAGCCCCAGCATTTT.

This clone was detected only a few times. The chain uses TRBV6-5 and TRBJ1-2; 7 bases match TRBD1. V was pared by 6 bases and J by 8 bases, with 9 bases of the junction left unmatched. Germline CDR1 and CDR2: MNHEY and SVGAGI. The CDR3 sequence is 13 residues long. For the CDR3, the DNA is TGTGCCAGCAGGGCTGACAGGGTAAAGGGCTACACCTTC. This gives the protein CASRADRVKGYTF.

This chain links TRBV9 with TRBJ1-1; 8 bases align to TRBD1. The CDR3 totals 14 residues. The V and J ends lost 3 bases and 5 bases, in that order; junction bases with no gene match: 6. Germline CDR1 reads SGDLS; CDR2 reads YYNGEE. The DNA of the CDR3 is TGTGCCAGCAGCGCAGGGGGCGCGGGTACTGAAGCTTTCTTT. Translating it yields CASSAGGAGTEAFF.

The V call is TRBV2, the J call TRBJ2-3, with 8 bases identical to TRBD1. V trimming: 4 bases; J trimming: 2 bases; junction bases outside the gene matches: 5. The CDR3 is 15 amino acids. The V gene's germline CDR1 is SNHLY and CDR2 FYNNEI. DNA for the CDR3: TGTGCCAGCAGTGCGAGGACAGGGCACACAGATACGCAGTATTTT. This sequence encodes CASSARTGHTDTQYF.

This chain links TRBV4-3 with TRBJ1-2, with TRBD1 as a possible D gene (6 bases). The length of the CDR3 is 13 residues. With 2 bases removed from V and 4 bases from J, the gap between germline ends came to 8 bases. Looked up from germline, CDR1 is LGHNA and CDR2 is YSLEER. CDR3 in amino acids: CASSQTGTYGYTF. CDR3 sequence (DNA): TGCGCCAGCAGCCAAACAGGGACCTATGGCTACACCTTC.

The chain uses TRBV14 and TRBJ1-2; 8 nucleotides agree with TRBD1. The CDR3 is made up of 14 amino acids. With 4 bases clipped from V and 8 bases from J, the junction kept 9 bases outside the gene matches. Germline V CDR1 and CDR2: SGHDN, FVKESK. The CDR3 here is CASSPTGQGGGYTF. In nucleotides, the CDR3 is TGTGCCAGCAGCCCTACAGGACAGGGAGGAGGCTACACCTTC.

This chain uses TRBV29-1 with TRBJ2-1; D not certain. Trimming left V 3 bases short and J 4 bases short, with 10 bases between. In germline, CDR1 is SQVTM, CDR2 ANQGSEA. This CDR3 has 13 residues. CDR3 loop: CSVDRFSYNEQFF. The CDR3 coding sequence is TGCAGCGTTGACAGGTTTTCGTACAATGAGCAGTTCTTC.

The chain links TRBV3-1 (or the pseudogene TRBV3-2) to TRBJ2-3; D is undetermined. This CDR3 is 13 amino acids long. Germline CDR1 is LGHDT and CDR2 is YNNKEL (reference sequence). Trimming removed 5 bases from V and 2 bases from J, with 8 bases in between. This chain's CDR3 is CASSGSYTDTQYF. The DNA of the CDR3 is TGTGCCAGCAGCGGTTCCTACACAGATACGCAGTATTTT.